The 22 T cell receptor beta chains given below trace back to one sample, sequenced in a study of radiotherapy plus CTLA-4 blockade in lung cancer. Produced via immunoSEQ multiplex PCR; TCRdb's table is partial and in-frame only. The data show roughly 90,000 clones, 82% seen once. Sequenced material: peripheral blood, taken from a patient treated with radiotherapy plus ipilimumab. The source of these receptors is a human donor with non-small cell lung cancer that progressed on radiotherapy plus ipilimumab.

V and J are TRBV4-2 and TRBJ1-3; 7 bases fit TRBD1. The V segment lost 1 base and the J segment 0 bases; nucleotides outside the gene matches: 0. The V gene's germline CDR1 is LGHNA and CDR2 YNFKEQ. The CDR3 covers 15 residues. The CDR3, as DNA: TGTGCCAGCAGCCAAGCAGGGGGCTCTGGAAACACCATATATTTT. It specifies CASSQAGGSGNTIYF.

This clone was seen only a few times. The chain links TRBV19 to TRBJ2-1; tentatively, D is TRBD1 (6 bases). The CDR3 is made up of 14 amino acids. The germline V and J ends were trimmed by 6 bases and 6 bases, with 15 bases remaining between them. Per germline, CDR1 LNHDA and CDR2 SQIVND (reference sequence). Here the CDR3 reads CASRSGVRSNEQFF. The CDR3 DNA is TGTGCCAGTAGGTCAGGGGTACGGTCCAATGAGCAGTTCTTC. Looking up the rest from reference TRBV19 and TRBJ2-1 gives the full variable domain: DGGITQSPKYLFRKEGQNVTLSCEQNLNHDAMYWYRQDPGQGLRLIYYSQIVNDFQKGDIAEGYSVSREKKESFPLTVTSAQKNPTAFYLCASRSGVRSNEQFFGPGTRLTVL.

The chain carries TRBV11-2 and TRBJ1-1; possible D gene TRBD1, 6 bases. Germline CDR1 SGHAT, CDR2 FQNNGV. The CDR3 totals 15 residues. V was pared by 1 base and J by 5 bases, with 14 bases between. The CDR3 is CASSLGWQGSTEAFF. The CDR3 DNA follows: TGTGCCAGCAGCTTAGGGTGGCAGGGGAGTACTGAAGCTTTCTTT.

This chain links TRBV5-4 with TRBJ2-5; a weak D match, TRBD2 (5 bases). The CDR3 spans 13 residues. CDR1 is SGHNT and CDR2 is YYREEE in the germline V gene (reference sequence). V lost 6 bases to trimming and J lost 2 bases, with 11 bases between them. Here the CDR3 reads CASTTGLQETQYF. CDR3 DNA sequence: TGTGCCAGCACCACCGGACTGCAAGAGACCCAGTACTTC.

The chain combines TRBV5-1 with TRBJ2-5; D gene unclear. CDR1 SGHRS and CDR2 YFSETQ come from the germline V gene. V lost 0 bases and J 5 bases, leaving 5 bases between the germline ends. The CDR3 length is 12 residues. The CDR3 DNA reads TGCGCCAGCAGCTTGGAGGAGGAGACCCAGTACTTC. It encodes CASSLEEETQYF.

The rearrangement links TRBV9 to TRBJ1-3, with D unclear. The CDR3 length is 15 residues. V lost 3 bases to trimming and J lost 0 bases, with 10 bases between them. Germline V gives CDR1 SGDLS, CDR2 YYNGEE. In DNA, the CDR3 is TGTGCCAGCAGCGGTCGGGAGCACTCTGGAAACACCATATATTTT. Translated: CASSGREHSGNTIYF. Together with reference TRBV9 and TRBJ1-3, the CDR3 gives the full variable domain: DSGVTQTPKHLITATGQRVTLRCSPRSGDLSVYWYQQSLDQGLQFLIQYYNGEERAKGNILERFSAQQFPDLHSELNLSSLELGDSALYFCASSGREHSGNTIYFGEGSWLTVV.

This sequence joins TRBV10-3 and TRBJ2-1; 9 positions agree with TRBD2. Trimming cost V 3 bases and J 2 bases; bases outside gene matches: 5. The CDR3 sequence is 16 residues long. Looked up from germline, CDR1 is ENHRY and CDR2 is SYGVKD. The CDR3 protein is CAISDSPSGTYNEQFF. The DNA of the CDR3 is TGTGCCATCAGTGACTCGCCTAGCGGGACCTACAATGAGCAGTTCTTC.

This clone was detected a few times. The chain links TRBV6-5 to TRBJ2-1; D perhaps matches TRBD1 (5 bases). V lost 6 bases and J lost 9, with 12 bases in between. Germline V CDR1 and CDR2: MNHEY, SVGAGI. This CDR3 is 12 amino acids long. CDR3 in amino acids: CASSSQGFEQFF. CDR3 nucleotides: TGTGCCAGCAGCTCCCAGGGATTTGAGCAGTTCTTC.

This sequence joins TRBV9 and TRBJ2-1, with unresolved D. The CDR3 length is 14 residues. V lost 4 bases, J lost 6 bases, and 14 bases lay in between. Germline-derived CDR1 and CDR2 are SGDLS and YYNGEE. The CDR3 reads CASSPWPRTNEQFF. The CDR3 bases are TGTGCCAGCAGCCCATGGCCGAGGACCAATGAGCAGTTCTTC.

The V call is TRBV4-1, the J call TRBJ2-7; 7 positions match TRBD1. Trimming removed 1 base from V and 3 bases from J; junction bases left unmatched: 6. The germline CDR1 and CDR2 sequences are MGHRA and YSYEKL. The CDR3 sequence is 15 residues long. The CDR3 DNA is TGCGCCAGCAGCCAAGTGAACAGGGGAAACTACGAGCAGTACTTC. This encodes CASSQVNRGNYEQYF.

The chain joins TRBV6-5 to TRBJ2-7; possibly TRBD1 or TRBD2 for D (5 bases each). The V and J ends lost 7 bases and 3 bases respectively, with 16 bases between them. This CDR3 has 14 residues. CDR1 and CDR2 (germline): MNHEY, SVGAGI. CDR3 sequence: CASTLGQGVYEQYF. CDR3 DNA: TGTGCCAGCACCCTGGGGCAGGGAGTCTACGAGCAGTACTTC.

The CDR3 sequence is CASSERDFSGNTIYF. The CDR3, as DNA: TGTGCCAGTAGTGAACGAGACTTCTCTGGAAACACCATATATTTT. The V call is TRBV19, the J call TRBJ1-3; D unclear. The CDR3 loop spans 15 amino acids. The V and J ends lost 5 bases and 0 bases respectively, with 11 bases between them. The germline V gene has CDR1 LNHDA and CDR2 SQIVND (reference sequence).

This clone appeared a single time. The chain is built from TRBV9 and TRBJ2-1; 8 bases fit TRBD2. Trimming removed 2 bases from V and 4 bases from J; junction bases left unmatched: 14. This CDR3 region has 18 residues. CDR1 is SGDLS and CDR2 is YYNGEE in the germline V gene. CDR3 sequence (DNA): TGTGCCAGCAGCGTCAGTCCGGTGGGGACTAGTTCGTACAATGAGCAGTTCTTC. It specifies CASSVSPVGTSSYNEQFF. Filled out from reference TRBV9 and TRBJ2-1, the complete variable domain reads DSGVTQTPKHLITATGQRVTLRCSPRSGDLSVYWYQQSLDQGLQFLIQYYNGEERAKGNILERFSAQQFPDLHSELNLSSLELGDSALYFCASSVSPVGTSSYNEQFFGPGTRLTVL.

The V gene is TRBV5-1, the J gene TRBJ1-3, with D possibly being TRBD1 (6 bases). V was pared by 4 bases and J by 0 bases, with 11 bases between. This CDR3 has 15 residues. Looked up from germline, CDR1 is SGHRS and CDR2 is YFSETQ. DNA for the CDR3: TGCGCCAGCAGCCAGGACAGCGACTCTGGAAACACCATATATTTT. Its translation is CASSQDSDSGNTIYF.

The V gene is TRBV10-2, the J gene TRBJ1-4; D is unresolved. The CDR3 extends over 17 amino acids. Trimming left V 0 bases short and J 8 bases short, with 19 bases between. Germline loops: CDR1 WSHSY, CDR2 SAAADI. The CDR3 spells CASSESLVRPSIEKLFF. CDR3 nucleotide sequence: TGCGCCAGCAGTGAGTCTTTGGTGAGGCCTTCCATAGAAAAACTGTTTTTT.

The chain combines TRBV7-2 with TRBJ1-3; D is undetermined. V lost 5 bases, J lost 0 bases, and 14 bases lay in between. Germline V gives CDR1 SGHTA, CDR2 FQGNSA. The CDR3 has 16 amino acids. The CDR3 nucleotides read TGTGCCAGCAGCCCGAACCAGATAGCCTCTGGAAACACCATATATTTT. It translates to CASSPNQIASGNTIYF.

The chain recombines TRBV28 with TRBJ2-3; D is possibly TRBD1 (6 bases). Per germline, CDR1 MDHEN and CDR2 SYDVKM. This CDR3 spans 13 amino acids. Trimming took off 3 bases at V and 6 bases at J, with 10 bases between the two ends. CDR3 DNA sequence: TGTGCCAGCAGTTTTGGGGGCTACGATACGCAGTATTTT. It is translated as CASSFGGYDTQYF.

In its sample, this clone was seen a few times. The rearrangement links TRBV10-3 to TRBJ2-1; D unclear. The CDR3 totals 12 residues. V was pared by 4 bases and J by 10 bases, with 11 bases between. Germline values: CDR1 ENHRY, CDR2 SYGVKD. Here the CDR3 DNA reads TGTGCCATCAGTGGCCCCCTCCCCGAGCAGTTCTTC. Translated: CAISGPLPEQFF.

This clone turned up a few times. In DNA form, the CDR3 reads TGCAGCGTTGAAGGCCGGCGGGAGCAGTTCTTC. This translates into CSVEGRREQFF. The chain has TRBV29-1 and TRBJ2-1; D unresolved. V lost 1 base to trimming and J lost 10 bases, with 8 bases between them. This CDR3 region has 11 residues. CDR1 and CDR2 (germline): SQVTM, ANQGSEA.

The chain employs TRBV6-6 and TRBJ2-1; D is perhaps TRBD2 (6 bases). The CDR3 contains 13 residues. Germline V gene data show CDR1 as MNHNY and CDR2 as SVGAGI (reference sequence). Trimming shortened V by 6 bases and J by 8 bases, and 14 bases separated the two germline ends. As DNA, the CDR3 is TGTGCCAGCAGGACCGGGAGTTTTGATGAGCAGTTCTTC. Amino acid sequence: CASRTGSFDEQFF.

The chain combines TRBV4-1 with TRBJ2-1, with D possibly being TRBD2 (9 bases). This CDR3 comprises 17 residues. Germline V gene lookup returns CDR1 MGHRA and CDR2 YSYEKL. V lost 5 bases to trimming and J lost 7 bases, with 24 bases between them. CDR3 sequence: CASSYQGAGGLVNEQFF. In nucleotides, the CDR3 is TGCGCCAGCAGCTATCAGGGGGCGGGAGGGCTTGTGAATGAGCAGTTCTTC.

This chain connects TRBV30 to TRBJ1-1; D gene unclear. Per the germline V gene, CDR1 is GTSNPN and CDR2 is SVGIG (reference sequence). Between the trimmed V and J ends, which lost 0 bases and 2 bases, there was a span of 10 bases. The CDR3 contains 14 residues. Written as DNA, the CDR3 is TGTGCCTGGAGTGTAAGACGGGAAAACACTGAAGCTTTCTTT. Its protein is CAWSVRRENTEAFF.